This TCR beta chain was captured in a study of OX40 agonist ivuxolimab in advanced cancers. Regarding the research as a whole: Ivuxolimab was a fully human IgG2 agonistic monoclonal antibody targeting the costimulatory receptor OX40 (CD134). Intravenous ivuxolimab was administered to patients every 2 weeks at six dose levels: 0.01, 0.1, 0.3, 1.5, 3 and 10 mg/kg. Of the approximately 50 patients in dose escalation, some 19 had hepatocellular carcinoma, about 15 had melanoma, 9 had renal cell carcinoma and 9 had head and neck cancer. In the dose-escalation cohort, more than 80% of patients were male, and the mean age was 60 years with a range of roughly 23 to 79. Prior anti-PD-1, anti-PD-L1 or anti-CTLA-4 therapy was permitted, and roughly two fifths of dose-escalation patients had received checkpoint inhibitors. Partial responses occurred in three dose-escalation patients: two with cutaneous melanoma and one with hepatocellular carcinoma. Peripheral TCRbeta sequencing was intended to test whether TCR sequence diversity was altered and clonal T-cell expansion was caused by ivuxolimab. The paper describes the monotherapy dose-escalation part (N = 52 patients) of the phase I trial of ivuxolimab.

From the cysteine through the phenylalanine, the CDR3 covers 18 amino acids. The sequence is cut down to CDR3 DNA, 54 bases in frame from base 1. Patients with a history of autoimmune disease or receiving systemic immunosuppression were excluded from the trial. Peripheral blood for TCR sequencing was collected from all dose cohorts at baseline, on cycle 4 day 1, and on cycle 7 day 1. The samples were drawn from a first-in-human, open-label, multicenter phase I dose-escalation trial of ivuxolimab. Adults with locally advanced or metastatic melanoma, renal cell carcinoma, hepatocellular carcinoma or head and neck squamous cell carcinoma were enrolled in the trial. Before TCR sequencing, CD4+ T cells and CD8+ T cells from peripheral blood were sorted into separate populations. Results the study describes overall, beyond this receptor: Clonal expansion of both CD4+ and CD8+ blood T cells was observed from baseline to week 6 at doses 0.1 to 3.0 mg/kg. After ivuxolimab, more expanded clones were found on average in CD8+ T cells than in CD4+ T cells. In partial responders in the 0.1-3.0 mg/kg groups, normalized peripheral clonal expansion was found to be among the lowest, especially among CD8+ T cells. The antigen specificity of the peripheral T cells that underwent clonal expansion was not determined. Low levels of normalized T-cell clonal expansion were also seen in some nonresponding patients.

As for this clone: Its antigen target is currently unknown. Qualities for individual bases were not recorded, and no much larger clone is one base off.

For sequencing of the TCRbeta CDR3 region, genomic DNA was extracted from the sorted cells. The immunoSEQ Assay was used to sequence the TCRbeta CDR3 regions. The table was pulled from immuneACCESS by TCRdb, which kept in-frame rearrangements only. Such tables lose some clones; where checked, under half of the loss comes from unresolved V genes, and the rest has no known cause. For this sample the table gives some 74,000 clones, of which approximately 82% were detected only once. The ten top clones hold approximately 5.1% of the sample. The TCR sequence derives from an adult with an advanced solid tumor such as melanoma, head and neck, liver or kidney cancer. The chain is encoded by TRBV12-2 joined to TRBJ2-6; the listed D gene, TRBD1, was not tested against the DNA. TRBV12-2 is an annotated pseudogene. Specimen: CD4+ or CD8+ T cells sorted from blood, collected in a trial of the OX40 agonist ivuxolimab. The nucleotide sequence is given as TGTGCAAGTCGCATTTGTTGCTCCACACAAAGTCGGGCCAACGTCCTGACTTTC. Its protein reads: CASRICCSTQSRANVLTF.